Below, one T cell receptor beta chain is given with its context. Its antigen is undetermined. The PCR contained 60 Vbeta and 13 Jbeta primers. Generated by immunoSEQ multiplex PCR, the TCRdb table keeps only in-frame clones and is missing some. The listing contains over 50,000 clones. This entry is derived from a study of cytomegalovirus exposure and HLA in healthy donors. The wider study: Previous work identified 95 million to 120 million unique TCR beta sequences from around 200 million T cells. The early release's HLA-typed donors yielded approximately 85 million unique TCRs.

The CDR3 sequence is 12 residues long. From germline, CDR1 is LNHDA and CDR2 SQIVND (reference sequence). Trimming pared 3 bases from V and 5 bases from J, leaving 6 bases between. Study findings and constraints: Indistinguishability led to the exclusion of some V segments, TRBV6-2 and TRBV6-3 included. Judged likely to be a sequencing artifact was a cluster of highly shared sequence variants.

The sequence was obtained from a middle-aged man in good health and CMV-seropositive. The material sequenced was PBMCs. V gene TRBV19 combines with J gene TRBJ2-3; D may be TRBD1 (5 bases). CDR3 protein: CASSIQGDTQYF. The CDR3 nucleotides are TGTGCCAGTAGTATTCAGGGAGATACGCAGTATTTT. The whole variable domain, filled in from reference TRBV19 and TRBJ2-3, reads DGGITQSPKYLFRKEGQNVTLSCEQNLNHDAMYWYRQDPGQGLRLIYYSQIVNDFQKGDIAEGYSVSREKKESFPLTVTSAQKNPTAFYLCASSIQGDTQYFGPGTRLTVL.